Listed below are T cell receptor beta chains from one sample, sequenced in a study of OX40 agonist ivuxolimab in advanced cancers. Clones were sequenced by immunoSEQ multiplex PCR, and TCRdb holds only the in-frame ones, with some missing. The table shows 55,000 to 75,000 clones, with around 86% occurring only once. This specimen was CD4+ or CD8+ T cells sorted from blood, taken in a trial of the OX40 agonist ivuxolimab. The receptors were sampled from an adult with an advanced solid tumor such as melanoma, head and neck, liver or kidney cancer. Both conserved end residues are part of each CDR3. D genes are given only for firm matches. A row's size may be missing; if present it is once, few, many or a size class.

>14|TRBJ1-5|TRBV28|NA|NA
CASSLYGSNQPQHF
TGTGCCAGCAGTTTATACGGTAGCAATCAGCCCCAGCATTTT
>15|TRBJ2-6|TRBV5-6|once|NA
CASRKFTAGANVLTF
TGTGCCAGCAGGAAATTTACAGCCGGGGCCAACGTCCTGACTTTC
>14|TRBJ2-2|TRBV4-3|NA|NA
CASSQDPGPGELFF
TGCGCCAGCAGCCAAGACCCAGGTCCCGGGGAGCTGTTTTTT
>18|TRBJ2-7|TRBV25-1|NA|NA
CASSGRLGTQVSSYEQYF
TGTGCCAGCAGTGGCAGACTCGGGACCCAGGTTAGTTCCTACGAGCAGTACTTC
>12|TRBJ2-1|TRBV18|once|NA
CASSRGNYEQFF
TGTGCCAGCTCACGGGGGAACTATGAGCAGTTCTTC
>16|TRBJ2-1|TRBV13|NA|TRBD2
CASSFLSGNSYNEQFF
TGTGCCAGCAGCTTCTTAAGCGGGAACTCCTACAATGAGCAGTTCTTC
>17|TRBJ2-2|TRBV11-2|few|NA
CASSSFIGRVNTGELFF
TGTGCCAGCAGCTCCTTCATAGGGCGGGTCAACACCGGGGAGCTGTTTTTT
>14|TRBJ2-7|TRBV10-3|once|TRBD1
CAIKGQGASYEQYF
TGTGCCATTAAGGGACAGGGGGCTTCCTACGAGCAGTACTTC
>17|TRBJ2-3|TRBV28|NA|TRBD2
CASSPQGAGGPPDTQYF
TGTGCCAGCAGTCCCCAAGGGGCGGGAGGCCCCCCAGATACGCAGTATTTT
>14|TRBJ2-5|TRBV5-1|NA|TRBD1
CASSRGQGGETQYF
TGCGCCAGCAGCCGAGGACAGGGGGGAGAGACCCAGTACTTC
>12|TRBJ1-5|TRBV19|NA|NA
CATGQGNQPQHF
TGTGCCACCGGACAAGGCAATCAGCCCCAGCATTTT
>14|TRBJ1-1|TRBV19|NA|NA
CASSIGGILGEAFF
TGTGCCAGTAGTATAGGGGGAATACTGGGTGAAGCTTTCTTT
>19|TRBJ2-6|TRBV12-5|NA|TRBD2
CASGLVRVAGNSGANVLTF
TGTGCTAGTGGTTTGGTACGGGTAGCGGGGAACTCTGGGGCCAACGTCCTGACTTTC
>14|TRBJ1-5|TRBV7-9|NA|NA
CASSLKGDKRPQHF
TGTGCCAGCAGCTTAAAGGGGGATAAGAGGCCCCAGCATTTT
>14|TRBJ2-7|TRBV7-2|NA|NA
CASSPDQAPYEQYF
TGTGCCAGCAGCCCCGACCAGGCACCCTACGAGCAGTACTTC
>15|TRBJ2-6|TRBV28|NA|NA
CASSLTGAGANVLTF
TGTGCCAGCAGTTTGACGGGGGCTGGGGCCAACGTCCTGACTTTC
>15|TRBJ2-1|TRBV27|NA|TRBD2
CASSPGLAGGNEQFF
TGTGCCAGCAGTCCTGGACTAGCGGGGGGTAATGAGCAGTTCTTC
>13|TRBJ2-2|TRBV2|NA|NA
CASRSRAGGELFF
TGTGCCAGCAGGTCCAGGGCGGGCGGGGAGCTGTTTTTT
>15|TRBJ2-3|TRBV11-3|NA|NA
CASSLDGREGDTQYF
TGTGCCAGCAGCTTAGATGGCCGTGAGGGGGATACGCAGTATTTT
>13|TRBJ1-6|TRBV25-1|once|NA
CASTHQGVGPLHF
TGTGCCAGCACTCATCAGGGTGTGGGACCCCTCCACTTT
>14|TRBJ2-2|TRBV10-1|NA|NA
CASSRRGATGELFF
TGCGCCAGCAGTCGTCGGGGGGCCACCGGGGAGCTGTTTTTT
>14|TRBJ2-5|TRBV7-9|NA|TRBD1
CASSLLQGAETQYF
TGTGCCAGCAGCTTACTTCAGGGGGCCGAGACCCAGTACTTC
>15|TRBJ1-1|TRBV5-4|NA|TRBD1
CASSLVGQMNTEAFF
TGTGCCAGCAGCTTGGTGGGACAGATGAACACTGAAGCTTTCTTT
>16|TRBJ1-1|TRBV7-2|once|NA
CASSSPGGGTGTEAFF
TGTGCCAGCAGCTCCCCCGGGGGGGGTACGGGCACTGAAGCTTTCTTT
>14|TRBJ1-1|TRBV30|NA|TRBD1
CAWSRTGVATEAFF
TGTGCCTGGAGTAGGACAGGGGTGGCCACTGAAGCTTTCTTT
>13|TRBJ1-5|TRBV2|few|NA
CASSRDAHRPQHF
TGTGCCAGCAGCCGGGACGCCCACCGACCCCAGCATTTT
>15|TRBJ1-2|TRBV2|NA|NA
CASRLQGGPAEGYTF
TGTGCCAGCAGACTACAAGGTGGGCCCGCTGAGGGCTACACCTTC
>14|TRBJ2-7|TRBV2|NA|NA
CASREGQANYEQYF
TGTGCCAGCAGAGAGGGGCAGGCTAACTACGAGCAGTACTTC
>13|TRBJ1-2|TRBV6-1|once|NA
CASSRQENYGYTF
TGTGCCAGCAGTCGACAGGAGAACTATGGCTACACCTTC
>14|TRBJ2-5|TRBV5-1|NA|NA
CASTMGQGGETQYF
TGCGCCAGTACCATGGGGCAGGGTGGGGAGACCCAGTACTTC
>12|TRBJ2-5|TRBV29-1|NA|NA
CSVGGGEETQYF
TGCAGCGTTGGAGGGGGGGAAGAGACCCAGTACTTC
>15|TRBJ2-3|TRBV7-2|NA|TRBD2
CASSLSGSIADTQYF
TGTGCCAGCAGCTTAAGCGGGAGTATCGCAGATACGCAGTATTTT
>12|TRBJ2-5|TRBV28|NA|TRBD2
CASGLEVQTQYF
TGTGCCAGTGGACTAGAGGTGCAGACCCAGTACTTC
>14|TRBJ2-7|TRBV14|few|NA
CASSPTAGTYEQYF
TGTGCCAGCAGCCCTACGGCGGGAACTTACGAGCAGTACTTC
>14|TRBJ2-1|TRBV29-1|NA|NA
CSVEVGRTYNEQFF
TGCAGCGTTGAAGTAGGTCGGACCTACAATGAGCAGTTCTTC
>15|TRBJ2-3|TRBV5-4|NA|TRBD1
CASSGGQAGLDTQYF
TGTGCCAGCAGCGGGGGACAGGCTGGGTTAGATACGCAGTATTTT
>13|TRBJ1-1|TRBV7-6|NA|NA
CASSLTGPTEAFF
TGTGCCAGCAGCTTAACAGGACCCACTGAAGCTTTCTTT
>12|TRBJ1-2|TRBV29-1|NA|NA
CSVGKANYGYTF
TGCAGCGTGGGAAAAGCTAACTATGGCTACACCTTC
>16|TRBJ1-3|TRBV18|NA|TRBD1
CASSVSPTGAGNTIYF
TGTGCCAGCTCAGTATCCCCCACAGGGGCTGGAAACACCATATATTTT
>17|TRBJ2-2|TRBV4-1|NA|NA
CASSQDTTVKNTGELFF
TGCGCCAGCAGCCAAGATACGACAGTTAAGAACACCGGGGAGCTGTTTTTT
>16|TRBJ2-5|TRBV28|few|TRBD2
CASSSPAGEVHETQYF
TGTGCCAGCAGTTCCCCAGCGGGAGAGGTACACGAGACCCAGTACTTC
>13|TRBJ1-2|TRBV5-8|few|NA
CASNRDRNYGYTF
TGTGCCAGCAATAGGGATCGGAACTATGGCTACACCTTC
>13|TRBJ2-7|TRBV5-1|NA|NA
CATRGLGLDEQYF
TGCGCCACCCGGGGGCTAGGCTTGGACGAGCAGTACTTC
>14|TRBJ1-4|TRBV5-1|few|TRBD1
CASSDRVGYSKLFF
TGCGCCAGCAGCGACAGGGTTGGGTATTCGAAACTGTTTTTT
>13|TRBJ2-7|TRBV7-8|NA|NA
CASSLSAYYEQYF
TGTGCCAGCAGCTTAAGCGCATACTACGAGCAGTACTTC
>15|TRBJ2-7|TRBV5-6|NA|TRBD2
CASSLGLAGTYEQYF
TGTGCCAGCAGCTTGGGACTAGCGGGGACCTACGAGCAGTACTTC
>16|TRBJ2-3|TRBV5-4|NA|NA
CASSSGTSKRGDTQYF
TGTGCCAGCAGTTCCGGGACCTCAAAACGCGGAGATACGCAGTATTTT
>13|TRBJ2-7|TRBV15|NA|NA
CATSREGPYEQYF
TGTGCCACCAGCAGAGAGGGTCCGTACGAGCAGTACTTC
>18|TRBJ2-4|TRBV1|NA|NA
CTSSQEASGGVAKNIQYF
TGCACCAGCAGCCAAGAGGCTAGCGGGGGGGTAGCCAAAAACATTCAGTACTTC
>15|TRBJ2-4|TRBV12-5|NA|NA
CASAGLTGAENIQYF
TGTGCTAGTGCGGGACTCACAGGGGCGGAGAACATTCAGTACTTC
>14|TRBJ2-5|TRBV29-1|once|NA
CSVEAGGAQETQYF
TGCAGCGTTGAAGCGGGCGGGGCACAAGAGACCCAGTACTTC
>14|TRBJ1-5|TRBV9|NA|TRBD1
CASSQGAIDQPQHF
TGTGCCAGCTCGCAGGGGGCGATTGATCAGCCCCAGCATTTT
>15|TRBJ1-3|TRBV2|NA|NA
CASSVPRDAGNTIYF
TGTGCCAGCAGTGTCCCCAGGGATGCTGGAAACACCATATATTTT
>15|TRBJ2-1|TRBV6-5|NA|NA
CASSLDRSSYNEQFF
TGTGCCAGCAGTCTCGACAGGAGCTCCTACAATGAGCAGTTCTTC
>14|TRBJ1-3|TRBV7-6|NA|NA
CASSSPERRNTIYF
TGTGCCAGCAGCTCACCAGAAAGAAGGAACACCATATATTTT